These T cell receptor beta chains were read from a single sample in a study of T-cell reconstitution after alpha-beta-depleted transplantation in children. TCRdb recomputed calls from the PCR reads with MiXCR, one row per CDR3 protein. The sample comprises about 360,000 distinct CDR3 sequences, less than 15% of which are singletons, and 3.5% to 4.5% rests with the top ten. The source was PBMCs, collected from the stem cell graft. These receptors were taken from a human donor who donated a stem cell graft to a child with Fanconi anemia. Both conserved end residues are part of each CDR3. A D gene is named only where the DNA matches it firmly. Where a row states a size, it is once, few, many or the class of an expanded clone; other rows omit it.

j_gene	v_gene	abundance	d_gene	CDR3nt	CDR3aa
TRBJ1-1	TRBV9	many	TRBD1	TGTGCCAGCAGCCTCCATCGAGACAGGGGGCACGGGAACACTGAAGCTTTCTTT	CASSLHRDRGHGNTEAFF
TRBJ2-1	TRBV10-3	-	-	TGTGCCATCAGTGAATCCGACAGGTCCTTGTACAATGAGCAGTTCTTC	CAISESDRSLYNEQFF
TRBJ1-3	TRBV9	few	-	TGTGCCAGCAGCGTAGGGGGACCCTCTGGAAACACCATATATTTT	CASSVGGPSGNTIYF
TRBJ1-2	TRBV2	-	-	TGTGCCAGCAAAGAAAGTGCCGGGGCGAGTGGCTACACCTTC	CASKESAGASGYTF
TRBJ1-1	TRBV20-1	few	TRBD1	TGCAGTGCTAGGGACAGGGGGTATACTGAAGCTTTCTTT	CSARDRGYTEAFF
TRBJ2-7	TRBV6-2/TRBV6-3	-	TRBD1	TGTGCCAGCAGAAAAGCAGGGGGCGCGTCCTACGAGCAGTACTTC	CASRKAGGASYEQYF
TRBJ2-5	TRBV5-5	many	TRBD1	TGTGCCAGCAGCCTCGGGACAGCTAGCGAGACCCAGTACTTC	CASSLGTASETQYF
TRBJ2-5	TRBV7-3	many	-	TGTGCCAGCAGCTTGGTACCGGGGGAACAAGAGACCCAGTACTTC	CASSLVPGEQETQYF
TRBJ2-2	TRBV4-1	few	TRBD1	TGCGCCAGCAGCCTCGAGGGACAGGGAACCACCGGGGAGCTGTTTTTT	CASSLEGQGTTGELFF
TRBJ2-7	TRBV10-3	few	-	TGTGCCATCAGTGAGTCGAAACAGGACCACGAGCAGTACTTC	CAISESKQDHEQYF
TRBJ2-1	TRBV12-3/TRBV12-4	many	TRBD2	TGTGCCAGCAGTTCCCCTGGGCGGGGGACCAATGAGCAGTTCTTC	CASSSPGRGTNEQFF
TRBJ1-1	TRBV5-1	many	-	TGCGCCAGCAGCCCCGGAGGGGCGAACGATGGAGCTTTCTTT	CASSPGGANDGAFF
TRBJ1-1	TRBV20-1	-	-	TGCAGTGCCCTTTTCGGGCATAGATTAACGAGCACTGAAGCTTTCTTT	CSALFGHRLTSTEAFF
TRBJ1-4	TRBV7-6	-	-	TGTGCCAGCAGCTTAACTGGTAGTGAAAAACTGTTTTTT	CASSLTGSEKLFF
TRBJ2-2	TRBV29-1	few	-	TGCAGCGTTCGCAGTGGAGGGAACACCGGGGAGCTGTTTTTT	CSVRSGGNTGELFF
TRBJ2-2	TRBV29-1	many	-	TGCAGCGTTGGGGTACAGGGCAACACCGGGGAGCTGTTTTTT	CSVGVQGNTGELFF
TRBJ2-6	TRBV5-1	-	-	TGCGCCAGCAGCCCGGGCGGGACAGCGGTCTCTGGGGCCAACGTCCTGACTTTC	CASSPGGTAVSGANVLTF
TRBJ2-5	TRBV5-4	-	TRBD1	TGTGCCAGCAGCTCGCAGGGGACAGGGGGCGTGGGGTACCAAGAGACCCAGTACTTC	CASSSQGTGGVGYQETQYF
TRBJ1-1	TRBV4-3	-	TRBD1	TGCGCCAGCAGCCAAACCTGGACAGGGGCCACTGAAGCTTTCTTT	CASSQTWTGATEAFF
TRBJ1-5	TRBV29-1	many	TRBD1	TGCAGCGTACGGGACAGCGCCAATCAGCCCCAGCATTTT	CSVRDSANQPQHF
TRBJ2-3	TRBV20-1	few	TRBD2	TGCAGTGCTAAGGGACTAGCGGGGGGGCTCACAGATACGCAGTATTTT	CSAKGLAGGLTDTQYF
TRBJ1-5	TRBV20-1	many	TRBD1	TGCAGTGCTCTTGGGGACAGAAATCAGCCCCAGCATTTT	CSALGDRNQPQHF
TRBJ1-1	TRBV10-2	many	TRBD1	TGCGCCAGCAGTGAAGGGACAGGAATCGAACAAGCTTTCTTT	CASSEGTGIEQAFF
TRBJ2-1	TRBV5-1	many	TRBD2	TGCGCCAGCAGCTACCTCGGGGGGGACATCTACAATGAGCAGTTCTTC	CASSYLGGDIYNEQFF
TRBJ1-1	TRBV12-3/TRBV12-4	-	-	TGTGCCAGCAGCCTGACAGCTCAAACTGAAGCTTTCTTT	CASSLTAQTEAFF
TRBJ2-2	TRBV24-1	many	-	TGTGCCACCAGTGATTTAGGGACCGGGGAGCTGTTTTTT	CATSDLGTGELFF
TRBJ2-5	TRBV7-2	-	-	TGTGCCAGCAACTCCCAGGGTACTGATGGAGAGACCCAGTACTTC	CASNSQGTDGETQYF
TRBJ2-1	TRBV20-1	few	TRBD2	TGCAGTGCTAGAGAGGGGGCGGGGGGGTACAATGAGCAGTTCTTC	CSAREGAGGYNEQFF
TRBJ2-3	TRBV20-1	many	TRBD2	TGCAGTGCTGCCACCCCACTAGCGGCTGGGGATACGCAGTATTTT	CSAATPLAAGDTQYF
TRBJ2-7	TRBV5-1	few	-	TGCGCCAGCAGCTTGGACAACAGCTACTACGAGCAGTACTTC	CASSLDNSYYEQYF
TRBJ2-7	TRBV20-1	few	TRBD1	TGCAGTGCTAGAATGCAGGGGGCTTGGGGGGAGCAGTACTTC	CSARMQGAWGEQYF
TRBJ2-1	TRBV12-3/TRBV12-4	-	TRBD1	TGTGCCAGCAGTTCCCGGGACAGGGGATACAATGAGCAGTTCTTC	CASSSRDRGYNEQFF
TRBJ1-6	TRBV7-8	-	-	TGTGCCAGCGGTGGGATGATGAATTCACCCCTCCACTTT	CASGGMMNSPLHF
TRBJ2-3	TRBV2	-	-	TGTGCCAGCAGTGAGACCCCGGATACGCAGTATTTT	CASSETPDTQYF
TRBJ2-5	TRBV3-1	few	TRBD1	TGTGCCAGCAGCCTCCGGACAGGGAATGAAGAGACCCAGTACTTC	CASSLRTGNEETQYF
TRBJ1-6	TRBV30	-	-	TGTGCCTGGAGTGGCGGGACTCATAATTCACCCCTCCACTTT	CAWSGGTHNSPLHF
TRBJ2-1	TRBV5-1	few	-	TGCGCCAGCTCCATGGCGGGGAGAACCTACAATGAGCAGTTCTTC	CASSMAGRTYNEQFF
TRBJ1-1	TRBV27	-	-	TGTGCCAGCAGTTTATCCGGCCAGAATGAAGCTTTCTTT	CASSLSGQNEAFF
TRBJ1-1	TRBV12-3/TRBV12-4	-	-	TGTGCCAGCAGCTTACGTCCAGAGGGCACTGAAGCTTTCTTT	CASSLRPEGTEAFF
TRBJ1-2	TRBV2	-	-	TGTGCCAGCAGAAGGGACCGGTATGGCTACACCTTC	CASRRDRYGYTF
TRBJ1-6	TRBV7-2	few	-	TGTGCCAGCAGCTTACTTGGGGTAGGGTCACCCCTCCACTTT	CASSLLGVGSPLHF
TRBJ2-1	TRBV27	-	-	TGTGCAGTGGGGGGCCCGGGAAATGAGCAGTTCTTC	CAVGGPGNEQFF
TRBJ2-2	TRBV7-2	few	-	TGTGCCAGCAGCTTCCTTTCAAGAGGGGAGCTGTTTTTT	CASSFLSRGELFF
TRBJ2-1	TRBV5-1	-	-	TGCGCCAGCAGCTACAGTGGGGAGCCTGAGGATGAGCAGTTCTTC	CASSYSGEPEDEQFF
TRBJ2-1	TRBV7-9	many	TRBD1	TGTGCCAGCAGCTCTACCGGGACAGGGGCCTACAATGAGCAGTTCTTC	CASSSTGTGAYNEQFF
TRBJ1-1	TRBV12-3/TRBV12-4	many	TRBD1	TGTGCCAGCAATCGACAGGGAAACACTGAAGCTTTCTTT	CASNRQGNTEAFF
TRBJ2-5	TRBV7-9	once	-	TGTGCCAGCAGCCTCCCCGGGCAAGAAGAGACCCAGTACTTC	CASSLPGQEETQYF
TRBJ2-1	TRBV19	-	-	TGTGCCAGTAGTATGGAACAGATCTCCTACAATGAGCAGTTCTTC	CASSMEQISYNEQFF
TRBJ2-3	TRBV5-1	many	-	TGCGCCAGCAGCTTGGAACTGAGGGCAGATACGCAGTATTTT	CASSLELRADTQYF
TRBJ2-3	TRBV11-2	few	-	TGTGCCAGCAGCTTAGTATCGGCGAAAGCGCCGGGCACAGATACGCAGTATTTT	CASSLVSAKAPGTDTQYF
TRBJ1-5	TRBV7-2	few	-	TGTGCCAGCAGCTTAGAGGGGAGCCTTGTGCCCCAGCATTTT	CASSLEGSLVPQHF
TRBJ2-3	TRBV20-1	-	-	TGCAGTGCTAGACCCCCCGGCGGAAGCACAGATACGCAGTATTTT	CSARPPGGSTDTQYF